The source of this T cell receptor beta chain is a study of early T cells in non-severe SARS-CoV-2 infection. TCRdb itself ran the 5' RACE reads through MiXCR, one entry per CDR3 protein. This table has about 82,000 distinct CDR3 sequences, around 13% appearing once. The CDR3 runs to 15 residues. Trimming at V came to 2 bases and at J to 3 bases, leaving 7 bases not matched to a gene. Germline CDR1 MGHRA, CDR2 YSYEKL. The sample consisted of whole blood. This sequence originates from an adult who was a healthcare worker with PCR-confirmed SARS-CoV-2 infection or an uninfected control (not recorded which). The chain is built from TRBV4-1 and TRBJ2-7, with 7 bases lining up with TRBD1. The CDR3 nucleotides read TGCGCCAGCAGCCAACCTAGACAGGGCTTCTACGAGCAGTACTTC. Translating it yields CASSQPRQGFYEQYF.